The 6 T cell receptor beta chains below all came from one sample that was sequenced in a study of tumor and adjacent non-tumor tissue in lung cancer. Three rounds of nested PCR, following a modified ARM-PCR protocol, produced the TCRbeta library. TCRdb analysed the multiplex PCR reads with MiXCR anew, one entry per CDR3 protein. The sample holds tens of thousands of distinct CDR3 sequences, over 60% seen once. This sample's RNA came from whole unsorted tissue. Sequencing was performed on lung tumor tissue. The receptors derive from a woman aged 40 to 50 with non-small cell lung cancer.

This chain joins TRBV6-5 and TRBJ2-3; 9 nucleotides line up with TRBD2. Germline V gene lookup returns CDR1 MNHEY and CDR2 SVGAGI. V gave up 11 bases and J gave up 3 bases; unmatched junction bases: 15. The CDR3 extends over 16 amino acids. Here the CDR3 reads CAYRRGLAWRTDTQYF. CDR3 nucleotides: TGTGCCTACAGAAGGGGACTAGCTTGGAGGACAGATACGCAGTATTTT.

This clonotype was counted once. The junction and the germline gene differ at one end; a read error may be behind it. The genes are TRBV5-5 and TRBJ2-7; a weak D match, TRBD1 (5 bases). Germline V lookup: CDR1 SGHKS, CDR2 YYEKEE (reference sequence). The CDR3 is 14 amino acids. Here the CDR3 DNA reads TGTGGCAGCAAGCCCGTGACAGACTCCAACGAGCAGTACTTC. It translates to CGSKPVTDSNEQYF.

For this clonotype: The conserved final phenylalanine or tryptophan is absent from the CDR3, which likely points to a read error. The DNA is omitted, as the CDR3 cannot be located on it reliably, and the CDR3 follows TCRdb's listing. This sequence joins TRBV11-2 and TRBJ2-7; TRBD1 was called by the table and not checked on the DNA. Germline CDR1 and CDR2: SGHAT and FQNNGV. From its first to its last residue, the CDR3 has 15 amino acids. The CDR3 protein is CASSQQGGTQYEKYL.

This clonotype was detected a few times. A read error may account for a junction end that differs from germline. This sequence joins TRBV29-1 and TRBJ1-1, with D maybe TRBD1 (5 bases). Germline V CDR1 and CDR2: SQVTM, ANQGSEA. This CDR3 has 14 amino acids. The CDR3 reads CSLITPGGSTVAFF. CDR3 bases: TGCAGCCTAATTACCCCCGGGGGGAGTACTGTAGCTTTCTTT.

With respect to this clonotype: Germline and junction disagree at one end, which may indicate a read error. CDR3 residues: CASSQGISEDINEQFF. As DNA, the CDR3 is TGTGCCAGCAGTCAAGGGATTAGCGAAGATATAAATGAGCAGTTCTTC. The chain combines TRBV4-2 with TRBJ2-1, with a possible D match to TRBD2 (5 bases). This CDR3 comprises 16 residues. Germline loops: CDR1 LGHNA, CDR2 YNFKEQ.

The chain links TRBV6-4 to TRBJ2-1, with 9 bases identical to TRBD1. The V segment lost 11 bases and the J segment 6 bases; nucleotides outside the gene matches: 14. The germline V gene has CDR1 MRHNA and CDR2 SNTAGT. This CDR3 contains 15 residues. CDR3 sequence reads: CAGNAQGAESNEQFF. The CDR3 DNA is TGTGCCGGCAATGCACAGGGGGCAGAAAGCAATGAGCAGTTCTTC.